The TCR beta chain under discussion was sequenced for a study of blood T cell repertoires in COVID-19. Study context: Material from acute and convalescent COVID-19 was sourced from the United States, Italy and Spain.

Profiling relied on immunoSEQ multiplex PCR, and the TCRdb table lists in-frame clones only, not all of them. The sample gives 300,000 to 350,000 clones, roughly 90% of which show up once; 2.5% to 3.5% is in the top ten. Enrolled during active infection, Seattle patients were then followed longitudinally. This CDR3 has 12 amino acids. Germline-derived CDR1 and CDR2 are SGHKS and YYEKEE (reference sequence). For this clone: Relative to the germline gene, one junction end is altered; a read error may explain this.

The V and J genes are TRBV5-5 and TRBJ1-2; 7 nucleotides match TRBD1. Specimen: peripheral blood. This clonotype originated in a woman in her 30s with COVID-19, enrolled during active disease. The chain's CDR3 is CASSPGQYPLRF. The CDR3 nucleotides read TGTGCCAGCAGCCCGGGACAGTACCCCCTTCGCTTC.